The present TCR beta chain was sequenced within a study of OX40 agonist ivuxolimab in advanced cancers. Patients with a history of autoimmune disease or on systemic immunosuppression were excluded. As for this clone: Its cognate antigen is unknown.

Study observations and caveats: Expanded clones tended on average to be more numerous among CD8+ T cells than CD4+.

The data were produced by immunoSEQ multiplex PCR, yet TCRdb's version contains in-frame clones alone and is incomplete. In the table there are some 63,000 clones, around 87% of which are singletons. Germline CDR1 MDHEN, CDR2 SYDVKM. The trim removed 6 bases at V and 9 bases at J, leaving 17 bases unmatched. This CDR3 has 16 amino acids. The chain is built from TRBV28 and TRBJ2-1; TRBD2 agrees at 7 bases. This sequence originates from an adult with an advanced solid tumor such as melanoma, head and neck, liver or kidney cancer. The starting material was CD4+ or CD8+ T cells sorted from blood, obtained in a trial of the OX40 agonist ivuxolimab. The CDR3 region is CASSAGTTRIRGEQFF. The DNA of the CDR3 is TGTGCCAGCAGCGCCGGGACTACCCGAATTAGAGGTGAGCAGTTCTTC.